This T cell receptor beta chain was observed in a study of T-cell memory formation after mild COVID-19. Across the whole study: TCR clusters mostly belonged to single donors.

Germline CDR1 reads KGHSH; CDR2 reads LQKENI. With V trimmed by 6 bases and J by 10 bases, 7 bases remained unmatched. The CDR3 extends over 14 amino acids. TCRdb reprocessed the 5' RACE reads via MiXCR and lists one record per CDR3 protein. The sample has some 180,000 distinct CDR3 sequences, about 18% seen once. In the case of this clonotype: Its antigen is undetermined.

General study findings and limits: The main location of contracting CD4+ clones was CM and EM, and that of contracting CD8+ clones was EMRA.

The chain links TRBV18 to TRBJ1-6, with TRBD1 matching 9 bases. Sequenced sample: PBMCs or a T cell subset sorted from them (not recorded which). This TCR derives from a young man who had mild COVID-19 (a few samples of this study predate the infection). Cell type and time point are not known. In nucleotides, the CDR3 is TGTGCCAGCTCCGAGGGACAGGGTAGGTCACCCCTCCACTTT. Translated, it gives CASSEGQGRSPLHF.